This entry lists 17 T cell receptor beta chains sequenced from one sample in a study of cytomegalovirus exposure and HLA in healthy donors. Primers included in the PCR were 60 Vbeta and 13 Jbeta primers. TCRdb's copy holds only in-frame clones and misses some; the assay was immunoSEQ multiplex PCR. The repertoire holds approximately 160,000 clones, with around four fifths as singletons. The sequencing sample was made of PBMCs. These receptors were obtained from a girl between 5 and 17 years old in good health and CMV-seropositive.

This clone was counted between two and nine times. This sequence joins TRBV19 and TRBJ1-2, with 8 bases that match TRBD1. CDR1 is LNHDA, CDR2 SQIVND, per germline (reference sequence). The CDR3 extends over 18 amino acids. Trimming removed 4 bases from V and 1 base from J; junction bases left unmatched: 14. CDR3 coding DNA: TGTGCCAGTAGTACCCCTAAAGAGCAGGGGGCTTTTAACTATGGCTACACCTTC. This codes for CASSTPKEQGAFNYGYTF.

The chain uses TRBV11-2 and TRBJ1-2; TRBD1 matches 12 bases. Trimming removed 2 bases from V and 8 bases from J; junction bases left unmatched: 15. This CDR3 is 18 amino acids long. CDR1 and CDR2 (germline): SGHAT, FQNNGV. The chain's CDR3 is CASSLRASRGQGAFGYTF. The CDR3, as DNA: TGTGCCAGCAGCTTAAGGGCTTCTCGGGGACAGGGGGCTTTCGGCTACACCTTC. The full variable domain, rest sourced from reference TRBV11-2 and TRBJ1-2, is EAGVAQSPRYKIIEKRQSVAFWCNPISGHATLYWYQQILGQGPKLLIQFQNNGVVDDSQLPKDRFSAERLKGVDSTLKIQPAKLEDSAVYLCASSLRASRGQGAFGYTFGSGTRLTVV.

This rearrangement joins TRBV4-1 to TRBJ2-2; possibly TRBD2 for D (7 bases). The CDR3 is 16 residues long. Looked up from germline, CDR1 is MGHRA and CDR2 is YSYEKL. V lost 0 bases to trimming and J lost 5 bases, with 13 bases between them. This chain's CDR3 is CASSQEGGGLTGELFF. The CDR3 DNA sequence: TGCGCCAGCAGCCAAGAAGGGGGGGGGCTAACCGGGGAGCTGTTTTTT.

This chain uses TRBV6-4 with TRBJ2-2; D perhaps matches TRBD1 (6 bases). The V and J ends lost 2 bases and 2 bases respectively, with 6 bases between them. Germline CDR1 is MRHNA and CDR2 is SNTAGT. CDR3 size: 14 residues. CDR3 loop: CASSDGTNTGELFF. In DNA, the CDR3 is TGTGCCAGCAGTGACGGGACAAACACCGGGGAGCTGTTTTTT.

V is TRBV15 and J is TRBJ1-1, with D possibly TRBD1 on 5 matching bases. V lost 3 bases, J lost 1 base, and 9 bases lay in between. This CDR3 is 14 amino acids long. Germline values: CDR1 LNHNV, CDR2 YYDKDF (reference sequence). DNA of the CDR3: TGTGCCACCAGCAGCAGGGTGACGAACACTGAAGCTTTCTTT. Translated: CATSSRVTNTEAFF.

The chain uses TRBV21-1 and TRBJ1-5. TRBV21-1 is assigned pseudogene status. The CDR3 is 17 amino acids. CDR3 amino acids: CASTVSPIVRANQPQHF. The DNA for the CDR3 is TGTGCCAGCACGGTTTCCCCAATCGTGCGGGCCAATCAGCCCCAGCATTTT.

The chain couples TRBV4-1 to TRBJ2-1, with 9 bases aligning to TRBD2. Per germline, CDR1 MGHRA and CDR2 YSYEKL. This CDR3 is 14 amino acids long. Trimming removed 0 bases from V and 7 bases from J; junction bases left unmatched: 1. The CDR3 here is CASSQEAGGNEQFF. DNA for the CDR3: TGCGCCAGCAGCCAAGAGGCGGGGGGGAATGAGCAGTTCTTC.

The chain employs TRBV2 and TRBJ2-5; D is uncertain. The CDR3 spans 13 residues. The ends were cut back, 3 bases at V and 5 bases at J, with 10 bases in the middle. Looked up from germline, CDR1 is SNHLY and CDR2 is FYNNEI. CDR3 DNA sequence: TGTGCCAGCAGTGATCTGTTCGGGGAGACCCAGTACTTC. Translated, it gives CASSDLFGETQYF. Full variable domain (remainder filled in from reference TRBV2 and TRBJ2-5): EPEVTQTPSHQVTQMGQEVILRCVPISNHLYFYWYRQILGQKVEFLVSFYNNEISEKSEIFDDQFSVERPDGSNFTLKIRSTKLEDSAMYFCASSDLFGETQYFGPGTRLLVL.

The chain couples TRBV13 to TRBJ2-1, with 7 bases lining up with TRBD2. This CDR3 comprises 12 residues. V was clipped by 5 bases and J by 9 bases; unmatched bases: 4. Germline assignment: CDR1 PRHDT and CDR2 FYEKMQ (reference sequence). CDR3 bases: TGTGCCAGCAGCGGAGCGGGGTCTGAGCAGTTCTTC. Translation: CASSGAGSEQFF. Using reference TRBV13 and TRBJ2-1 for the parts outside the CDR3, the full variable domain is AAGVIQSPRHLIKEKRETATLKCYPIPRHDTVYWYQQGPGQDPQFLISFYEKMQSDKGSIPDRFSAQQFSDYHSELNMSSLELGDSALYFCASSGAGSEQFFGPGTRLTVL.

The chain has TRBV11-2 and TRBJ2-7; TRBD1 might be the D (6 bases). This CDR3 is built from 14 residues. The V and J ends lost 4 bases and 6 bases respectively, with 16 bases between them. Germline CDR1 reads SGHAT; CDR2 reads FQNNGV. For the CDR3, the DNA is TGTGCCAGCAGCTCCACGCGACAGGAAACCGAGCAGTACTTC. Translating it yields CASSSTRQETEQYF. Based on the CDR3 plus reference TRBV11-2 and TRBJ2-7, the full variable domain is EAGVAQSPRYKIIEKRQSVAFWCNPISGHATLYWYQQILGQGPKLLIQFQNNGVVDDSQLPKDRFSAERLKGVDSTLKIQPAKLEDSAVYLCASSSTRQETEQYFGPGTRLTVT.

The J gene is TRBJ1-5, the V gene TRBV2, with 11 bases matching TRBD1. Germline values: CDR1 SNHLY, CDR2 FYNNEI. This CDR3 region has 15 residues. V dropped 10 bases and J dropped 4; count of bases not matched to a gene: 9. The CDR3 spells CATRTGGLTNQPQHF. The DNA for the CDR3 is TGTGCCACAAGGACAGGGGGCTTAACAAATCAGCCCCAGCATTTT.

CDR3: CASSPTIASYEQYF. CDR3 coding DNA: TGTGCCAGCAGCCCCACAATAGCGTCCTACGAGCAGTACTTC. This chain uses TRBV9 with TRBJ2-7; maybe TRBD2 (5 bases). The CDR3 contains 14 residues. V was trimmed by 4 bases and J by 1 base, leaving 12 bases between them. Germline V CDR1 and CDR2: SGDLS, YYNGEE.

CDR3 coding DNA: TGTGCCAGCACTGGGGTACGGGGGAACACTGAAGCTTTCTTT. This encodes CASTGVRGNTEAFF. The V gene is TRBV6-6, the J gene TRBJ1-1; D call uncertain. The germline V gene has CDR1 MNHNY and CDR2 SVGAGI (reference sequence). Trimming cost V 7 bases and J 1 base, with 13 bases left between them. CDR3 length: 14 residues.

The V gene is TRBV13, the J gene TRBJ2-2; 10 bases match TRBD2. CDR1 PRHDT and CDR2 FYEKMQ come from the germline V gene (reference sequence). The CDR3 contains 15 residues. Unmatched junction bases numbered 0, after V lost 2 bases and J lost 3 bases. Written as DNA, the CDR3 is TGTGCCAGCAGCTTACTAGCGGGGGACACCGGGGAGCTGTTTTTT. Its protein product is CASSLLAGDTGELFF.

The V call is TRBV6-1, the J call TRBJ1-2, with D maybe TRBD1 (5 bases). Trimming cost V 7 bases and J 5 bases, with 14 bases left between them. The CDR3 covers 13 residues. Per germline, CDR1 MNHNS and CDR2 SASEGT. CDR3 coding DNA: TGTGCCAGCAACTTACAGGAGAGTTATGGCTACACCTTC. Translation gives CASNLQESYGYTF.

The chain carries TRBV5-1 and TRBJ2-2, with D possibly TRBD1 on 6 matching bases. This CDR3 is built from 15 residues. The germline CDR1 and CDR2 sequences are SGHRS and YFSETQ. The V end lost 4 bases, the J end lost 7 bases, and 17 bases lay between the germline ends. The CDR3 nucleotides read TGCGCCAGCAGCGAGCCGACAGGTGCGGGCGGGGAGCTGTTTTTT. Its translation is CASSEPTGAGGELFF.

This chain uses TRBV7-6 with TRBJ1-1; perhaps TRBD1 as D (5 bases). This CDR3 is 14 amino acids long. Trimming took 5 bases from V and 4 from J, leaving 14 bases between them. The germline V gene encodes CDR1 SGHVS and CDR2 FNYEAQ. The CDR3 nucleotides are TGTGCCAGCAGCACCAGGGCGCCAGCCACTGAAGCTTTCTTT. This encodes CASSTRAPATEAFF.